This T cell receptor (beta chain) was sequenced during a study of shared clonotypes between healthy human individuals. Study-wide findings and caveats: The rarefaction results pointed to incomplete sorted-subset sequencing despite large depth. Blood alone was sampled, and tissue repertoires likely differ. Naive CD4 clonotypes overlapped across a handful of donors at about 5.3%.

As defined, naive CD8 cells were CD45RO-negative and positively selected for CCR7, with terminally differentiated effector memory CD45RA+ cells excluded. CDR3 length: 13 amino acids. The germline V gene encodes CDR1 SGHDT and CDR2 YYEEEE. V shed 4 bases, J shed 1 base, and the junction held 1 base outside the gene matches. This clone was recorded only once. Its cognate antigen is unknown. The same CDR3 also results from other DNA sequences found in this sample. In the original analysis: ImmunoSEQ sequences covered only the junction and lacked quality scores; filtering therefore differed. Using immunoSEQ multiplex PCR, the repertoire was profiled, and TCRdb retains in-frame clones only, with some absent. V, J and clone size derive from that table, while D and trimming were established from the DNA sequence. The sample lists about 1.9 million clones; approximately 92% were seen once.

The specimen was naive CD8+ T cells from PBMCs. The chain is built from TRBV5-6 and TRBJ2-7; 8 positions agree with TRBD2. The sequence was obtained from a man aged 18 to 30 in good health. Some clones in this sample may be carry-over from other donors' samples. Here the CDR3 DNA reads TGTGCCAGCAGCCCGGGGGGGTCCTACGAGCAGTACTTC. This gives the protein CASSPGGSYEQYF.